The table lists the clone carrying this TCR beta chain with a count of one. Its target is not known. Sorted-subset replicate PCR reactions were performed with approximately 200 ng DNA, corresponding to 30,000 or so T cell genomes. Data came from immunoSEQ multiplex PCR; TCRdb stores just in-frame clones and leaves some out. The sample consists of around 700,000 clones, about 90% of them appearing once. The data belong to a study of shared clonotypes between healthy human individuals. Whole-study findings and limits: Read depth was anticipated to influence clonotype sharing among donors. A small donor pool kept down the genetic and exposure-history diversity that was represented. Relative to memory subsets, naive subsets generally showed larger estimated richness.

The CDR3 runs to 16 residues. Germline V gene sequence: CDR1 SGHDN, CDR2 FVKESK. V shed 6 bases and J 6 bases; nucleotides not matched to a gene: 12. As defined, naive CD8 cells were CD45RO-negative and positively selected for CCR7, with terminally differentiated effector memory CD45RA+ cells excluded. Sequencing was carried out using naive CD8+ T cells sorted from blood. The clonotype was recovered from a man younger than 45 in good health. This sequence joins TRBV14 and TRBJ2-1, with 9 bases fitting TRBD2. DNA for the CDR3: TGTGCCAGCAGAAATAGCGGGAGCTGGCGGACCAATGAGCAGTTCTTC. Protein product: CASRNSGSWRTNEQFF.